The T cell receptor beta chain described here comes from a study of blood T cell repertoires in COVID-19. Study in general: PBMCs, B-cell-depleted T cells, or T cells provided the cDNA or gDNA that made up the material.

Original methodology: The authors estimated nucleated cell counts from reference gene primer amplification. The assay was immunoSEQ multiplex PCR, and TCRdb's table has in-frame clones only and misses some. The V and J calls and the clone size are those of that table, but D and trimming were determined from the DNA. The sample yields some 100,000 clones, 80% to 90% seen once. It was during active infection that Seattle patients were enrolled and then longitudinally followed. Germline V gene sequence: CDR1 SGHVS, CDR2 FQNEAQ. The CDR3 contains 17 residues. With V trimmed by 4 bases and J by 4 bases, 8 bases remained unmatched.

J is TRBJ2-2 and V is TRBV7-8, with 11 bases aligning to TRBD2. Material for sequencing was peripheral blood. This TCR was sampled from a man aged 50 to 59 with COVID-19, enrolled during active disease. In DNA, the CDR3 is TGTGCCAGCAGCTCACGACTAGCGGGGAGCGGCACCGGGGAGCTGTTTTTT. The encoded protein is CASSSRLAGSGTGELFF. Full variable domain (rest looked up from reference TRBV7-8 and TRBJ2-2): GAGVSQSPRYKVAKRGQDVALRCDPISGHVSLFWYQQALGQGPEFLTYFQNEAQLDKSGLPSDRFFAERPEGSVSTLKIQRTQQEDSAVYLCASSSRLAGSGTGELFFGEGSRLTVL.